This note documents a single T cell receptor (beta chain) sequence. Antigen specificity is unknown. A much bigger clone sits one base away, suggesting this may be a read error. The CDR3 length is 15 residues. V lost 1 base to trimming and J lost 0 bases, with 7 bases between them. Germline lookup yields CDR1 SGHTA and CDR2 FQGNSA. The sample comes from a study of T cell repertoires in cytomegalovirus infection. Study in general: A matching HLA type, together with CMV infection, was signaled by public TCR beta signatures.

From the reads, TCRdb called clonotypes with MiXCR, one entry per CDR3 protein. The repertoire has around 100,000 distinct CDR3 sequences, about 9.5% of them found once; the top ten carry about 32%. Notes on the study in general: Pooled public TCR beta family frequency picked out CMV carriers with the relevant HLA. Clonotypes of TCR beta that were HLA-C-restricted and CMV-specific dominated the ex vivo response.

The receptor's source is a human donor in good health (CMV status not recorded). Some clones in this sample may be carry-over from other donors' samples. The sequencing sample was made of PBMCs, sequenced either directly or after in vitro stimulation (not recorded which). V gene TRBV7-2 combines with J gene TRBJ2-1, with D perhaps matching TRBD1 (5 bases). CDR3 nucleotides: TGTGCCAGCAGCTTAGTTAGGGGCTCCTACAATGAGCAGTTCTTC. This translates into CASSLVRGSYNEQFF.